This T cell receptor beta chain was retrieved from a study of T-cell reconstitution after alpha-beta-depleted transplantation in children. Study-wide results and limits: Newly produced T cells mostly accounted for T-cell counts and diversity one year post-transplant. At day 60, the high TCRbeta diversity found in some patients originated from recipient T cells and thymic progenitors that had survived.

This clonotype was counted ten times or more. The antigen remains unidentified. One end of the junction is discordant with germline, which a read error may explain. CDR1 is SGHRS, CDR2 YFSETQ, per germline. The CDR3 length is 12 residues. Unique molecular identifiers were incorporated during preparation of the TCRbeta library. One entry per CDR3 protein results from TCRdb running MiXCR on the PCR reads. The sample consists of 600,000 to 800,000 distinct CDR3 sequences, around 12% of them appearing once. This chain joins TRBV5-1 and TRBJ2-7; no clear D. The sequences come from PBMCs, collected before TCRalphabeta/CD19-depleted stem cell transplant. The receptor comes from a girl aged 2 to 9 with congenital amegakaryocytic thrombocytopenia, due to receive a stem cell transplant. The DNA for the CDR3 is TGTGCCAGCAGCTTGGGCGAATACGAGCAGTACTTC. As protein: CASSLGEYEQYF.